These 9 T cell receptor beta chains originate from one sample sequenced in a study of cytomegalovirus exposure and HLA in healthy donors. The primer mix had 60 Vbeta and 13 Jbeta primers. Assay: immunoSEQ multiplex PCR; the TCRdb copy retains only in-frame clones and omits some. The sample contains approximately 200,000 clones, roughly 80% of which appear only once. Sequencing input: PBMCs. Source of these receptors: a woman in her fifties or sixties in good health and CMV-seropositive.

The chain combines TRBV18 with TRBJ2-5, with no clear D. The germline gives CDR1 KGHSH, CDR2 LQKENI. This CDR3 region has 14 residues. Trimming stripped 0 bases from V and 2 bases from J, with 7 bases between. The CDR3 reads CASSPPSGQETQYF. CDR3 DNA: TGTGCCAGCTCACCACCGTCAGGACAAGAGACCCAGTACTTC.

This clone was recorded only once. The chain is built from TRBV7-9 and TRBJ2-5; 9 nucleotides match TRBD1. The germline CDR1 and CDR2 sequences are SEHNR and FQNEAQ (reference sequence). Trimming removed 1 base from V and 2 bases from J; junction bases left unmatched: 2. The CDR3 runs to 15 residues. CDR3 protein: CASSLGDRAQETQYF. Written as DNA, the CDR3 is TGTGCCAGCAGCTTAGGGGACAGGGCACAAGAGACCCAGTACTTC.

As to this clone: Without the conserved terminal phenylalanine or tryptophan, this CDR3 likely stems from a read error. The chain employs TRBV6-5 and TRBJ2-4; TRBD1 aligns across 9 bases. Losses at the gene ends were 6 bases for V and 8 bases for J; bases not matched to a gene: 8. CDR1 MNHEY and CDR2 SVGAGI come from the germline V gene. This CDR3 has 14 residues. The CDR3 DNA sequence: TGTGCCAGCAGGCTGGGACAGGGCGGCTACATTCAGTACCTC. Residues: CASRLGQGGYIQYL.

Remarks on this clone: This specimen includes other DNA sequences encoding the same CDR3. The V and J genes are TRBV7-3 and TRBJ2-3, with 7 nucleotides matching TRBD2. With 5 bases clipped from V and 1 base from J, the junction kept 3 bases outside the gene matches. The CDR3 covers 14 residues. Germline CDR1 reads SGHTA; CDR2 reads FQGTGA. The CDR3 region is CASSLRGGTDTQYF. The DNA of the CDR3 is TGTGCCAGCAGCCTCCGGGGGGGCACAGATACGCAGTATTTT. The complete variable domain, with remaining parts taken from reference TRBV7-3 and TRBJ2-3, reads GAGVSQTPSNKVTEKGKYVELRCDPISGHTALYWYRQSLGQGPEFLIYFQGTGAADDSGLPNDRFFAVRPEGSVSTLKIQRTERGDSAVYLCASSLRGGTDTQYFGPGTRLTVL.

This clone appeared a few times. The rearrangement uses TRBV10-2 and TRBJ1-3, with D tentatively TRBD1 (6 bases). The CDR3 has 14 amino acids. V lost 5 bases and J lost 4, with 12 bases in between. Germline V gives CDR1 WSHSY, CDR2 SAAADI. The CDR3 DNA reads as TGCGCCAGCAGTTCAGGGGATGGGGGAAACACCATATATTTT. It is translated as CASSSGDGGNTIYF.

In DNA, the CDR3 is TGTGCCAGCGGACAGGGGGATGAAAAACTGTTTTTT. Translating it yields CASGQGDEKLFF. The chain links TRBV28 to TRBJ1-4; 10 bases are shared with TRBD1. V gave up 8 bases and J gave up 6 bases; unmatched junction bases: 0. Germline values: CDR1 MDHEN, CDR2 SYDVKM. CDR3 length: 12 residues.

The chain recombines TRBV9 with TRBJ1-4; 8 nucleotides line up with TRBD1. Germline CDR1 is SGDLS and CDR2 is YYNGEE. With V trimmed by 4 bases and J by 6 bases, 8 bases remained unmatched. This CDR3 is built from 15 residues. CDR3 nucleotide sequence: TGTGCCAGCAGCTTCCAGGGGGCGGAGGATGAAAAACTGTTTTTT. Residues: CASSFQGAEDEKLFF.

J is TRBJ2-1 and V is TRBV10-3; 7 positions agree with TRBD2. The length of the CDR3 is 17 residues. Germline values: CDR1 ENHRY, CDR2 SYGVKD. Trimming at V came to 0 bases and at J to 0 bases, leaving 5 bases not matched to a gene. The CDR3 region has the DNA TGTGCCATCAGTGAGTCAGGCGGGAGAAGCTCCTACAATGAGCAGTTCTTC. Amino acids: CAISESGGRSSYNEQFF.

The sample holds a few counts of this clone. The rearrangement uses TRBV5-4 and TRBJ1-2; no firm D call. Trimming took 0 bases from V and 5 from J, leaving 14 bases between them. Germline CDR1 is SGHNT and CDR2 is YYREEE (reference sequence). The CDR3 runs to 15 residues. DNA of the CDR3: TGTGCCAGCAGCTTGGGGCCAGGCGAAGGTTATGGCTACACCTTC. This gives the protein CASSLGPGEGYGYTF.